Each of the 22 T cell receptor beta chains below was sequenced from the same sample in a study of beta chain features in type 1 diabetes. The antigens for these receptors are not known. Notes on the study in general: Shortening of TCRB CDR3s, moderate but significant, appeared in all four CD4+ subsets of Type 1 diabetes patients.

The investigators reverse transcribed all of the isolated RNA, so they sequenced expressed TCRB transcripts. The table came from immunoSEQ multiplex PCR; TCRdb's copy has only in-frame clones and leaves some out. The table has around 690,000 clones, 9.5% to 15% seen once. Source material: naive CD4+ T cells from blood. These receptor sequences come from a man aged 25 to 40 with type 1 diabetes.

This clone was seen only a few times. The rearrangement links TRBV29-1 to TRBJ2-3; no clear D. Germline V gives CDR1 SQVTM, CDR2 ANQGSEA. The CDR3 length is 12 residues. The V end was cut by 0 bases, the J end by 3 bases, with 4 bases between. CDR3 sequence (DNA): TGCAGCGTTGAAGAATGGACAGATACGCAGTATTTT. It encodes CSVEEWTDTQYF.

This clone has more than one count but fewer than ten. The chain combines TRBV19 with TRBJ1-5, with unresolved D. Trimming left V 5 bases short and J 6 bases short, with 8 bases between. This CDR3 is built from 12 residues. Germline V gene lookup returns CDR1 LNHDA and CDR2 SQIVND (reference sequence). CDR3 sequence (DNA): TGTGCCAGTAGTCAAGGAGTTCAGCCCCAGCATTTT. Translating it yields CASSQGVQPQHF. The full variable domain, with the rest looked up from reference TRBV19 and TRBJ1-5, is DGGITQSPKYLFRKEGQNVTLSCEQNLNHDAMYWYRQDPGQGLRLIYYSQIVNDFQKGDIAEGYSVSREKKESFPLTVTSAQKNPTAFYLCASSQGVQPQHFGDGTRLSIL.

The genes are TRBV5-1 and TRBJ2-3, with 10 bases aligning to TRBD2. The germline V gene encodes CDR1 SGHRS and CDR2 YFSETQ. Germline trimming cut 4 bases from V and 3 bases from J; bases unmatched to any gene: 5. This CDR3 region has 15 residues. The CDR3 protein is CASSPERGGTDTQYF. The CDR3 region has the DNA TGCGCCAGCAGCCCCGAGCGGGGGGGAACAGATACGCAGTATTTT.

This clone turned up a few times. The CDR3 nucleotides read TGTGCCAGCAGCGATGGGACAGCCAACTATGGCTACACCTTC. This encodes CASSDGTANYGYTF. This chain uses TRBV9 with TRBJ1-2; TRBD1 matches 7 bases. Per germline, CDR1 SGDLS and CDR2 YYNGEE. V was clipped by 3 bases and J by 2 bases; unmatched bases: 4. The CDR3 runs to 14 residues.

The rearrangement joins TRBV27 to TRBJ2-5; 8 positions match TRBD1. CDR1 MNHEY and CDR2 SMNVEV come from the germline V gene (reference sequence). With V trimmed by 8 bases and J by 5 bases, 4 bases remained unmatched. The CDR3 is 12 amino acids. In DNA form, the CDR3 reads TGTGCCAGCTCACGACAGGGGGAGACCCAGTACTTC. Translating it yields CASSRQGETQYF.

This clone was seen a handful of times. The chain employs TRBV7-7 and TRBJ2-1, with 8 positions matching TRBD2. The germline V gene has CDR1 SSHAT and CDR2 FNYEAQ (reference sequence). V dropped 1 base and J dropped 4; count of bases not matched to a gene: 12. The CDR3 contains 18 residues. The CDR3 nucleotides read TGTGCCAGCAGCTTAGGGGCTAGCGGGCTACCTTCTTACAATGAGCAGTTCTTC. This codes for CASSLGASGLPSYNEQFF.

This chain's CDR3 is CASTSNYGYTF. The CDR3 bases are TGTGCCAGCACCTCTAACTATGGCTACACCTTC. J is TRBJ1-2 and V is TRBV7-2; D is unclear. Germline V gives CDR1 SGHTA, CDR2 FQGNSA. The CDR3 is 11 amino acids. V was trimmed by 7 bases and J by 0 bases, leaving 3 bases between them.

V gene TRBV30 combines with J gene TRBJ2-6; D remains unclear. CDR3 size: 14 residues. Germline V gene lookup returns CDR1 GTSNPN and CDR2 SVGIG (reference sequence). The V end was cut by 1 base, the J end by 0 bases, with 4 bases between. The CDR3 loop is CAWSAISGANVLTF. The CDR3 nucleotides are TGTGCCTGGAGTGCCATCTCTGGGGCCAACGTCCTGACTTTC.

This clone came up a few times. This rearrangement joins TRBV29-1 to TRBJ2-1; tentatively, D is TRBD1 or TRBD2 (5 bases each). V lost 4 bases and J 2 bases, leaving 9 bases between the germline ends. CDR3 size: 13 residues. The germline V gene has CDR1 SQVTM and CDR2 ANQGSEA. The CDR3 protein is CSVGGLTYNEQFF. CDR3 coding DNA: TGCAGCGTTGGGGGGTTGACCTACAATGAGCAGTTCTTC.

The chain combines TRBV2 with TRBJ1-2; D not certain. The V and J ends lost 5 bases and 4 bases respectively, with 11 bases between them. Germline assignment: CDR1 SNHLY and CDR2 FYNNEI. This CDR3 contains 13 residues. The CDR3 coding sequence is TGTGCCAGCAGTCCGGCAGAGAGCTATGGCTACACCTTC. Translated, it gives CASSPAESYGYTF.

The chain recombines TRBV7-2 with TRBJ1-4, with D unresolved. Germline V gene lookup returns CDR1 SGHTA and CDR2 FQGNSA. Trimming pared 1 base from V and 6 bases from J, leaving 3 bases between. This CDR3 contains 12 residues. The CDR3 DNA follows: TGTGCCAGCAGCTTAGTTGATGAAAAACTGTTTTTT. Translated, it gives CASSLVDEKLFF. Based on the CDR3 plus reference TRBV7-2 and TRBJ1-4, the full variable domain is GAGVSQSPSNKVTEKGKDVELRCDPISGHTALYWYRQSLGQGLEFLIYFQGNSAPDKSGLPSDRFSAERTGGSVSTLTIQRTQQEDSAVYLCASSLVDEKLFFGSGTQLSVL.

This clone was seen a handful of times. The rearrangement joins TRBV7-9 to TRBJ1-2; D not certain. The CDR3 totals 12 residues. Germline values: CDR1 SEHNR, CDR2 FQNEAQ (reference sequence). Trimming pared 3 bases from V and 8 bases from J, leaving 10 bases between. CDR3 in DNA: TGTGCCAGCAGCTTTGGTCCGGGAGGCTACACCTTC. Protein: CASSFGPGGYTF.

Only a few counts were recorded for this clone. The chain joins TRBV6-6 to TRBJ1-3; no clear D. Trimming shortened V by 5 bases and J by 4 bases, and 6 bases separated the two germline ends. The CDR3 is 12 residues long. The germline V gene has CDR1 MNHNY and CDR2 SVGAGI (reference sequence). CDR3 residues: CASSHEGNTIYF. The CDR3 nucleotides are TGTGCCAGCAGTCACGAGGGAAACACCATATATTTT.

The genes are TRBV2 and TRBJ2-5; D gene uncertain. The CDR3 is made up of 13 amino acids. Trimming stripped 7 bases from V and 1 base from J, with 10 bases between. Germline V CDR1 and CDR2: SNHLY, FYNNEI. CDR3 DNA: TGTGCCAGCAATAGTCAGGCCCAAGAGACCCAGTACTTC. Residues: CASNSQAQETQYF.

This rearrangement joins TRBV5-6 to TRBJ1-5, with D unclear. The V and J ends lost 1 base and 4 bases respectively, with 3 bases between them. CDR3 length equals 12 residues. Per the germline V gene, CDR1 is SGHDT and CDR2 is YYEEEE. The CDR3 here is CASSLWNQPQHF. The CDR3, as DNA: TGTGCCAGCAGCTTGTGGAATCAGCCCCAGCATTTT.

The CDR3 coding sequence is TGCGCCAGCAGCCAAGATGCCCTCCTTAGGGAGCAGTACTTC. Residues: CASSQDALLREQYF. The chain has TRBV4-3 and TRBJ2-7, with D uncertain. This CDR3 is 14 amino acids long. CDR1 and CDR2 (germline): LGHNA, YSLEER. Trimming shortened V by 0 bases and J by 7 bases, and 13 bases separated the two germline ends.

This rearrangement joins TRBV18 to TRBJ2-6; no definite D call. The CDR3 consists of 17 residues. V was trimmed by 3 bases and J by 0 bases, leaving 12 bases between them. Germline V gene data show CDR1 as KGHSH and CDR2 as LQKENI. This CDR3 is CASSPPTASSGANVLTF. The CDR3 nucleotides are TGTGCCAGCTCACCTCCTACTGCGAGCTCTGGGGCCAACGTCCTGACTTTC.

This clone was detected only a few times. This CDR3 is CASSSMGEQGGKLFF. In DNA, the CDR3 is TGTGCCAGCAGCTCTATGGGAGAGCAGGGAGGAAAACTGTTTTTT. This sequence joins TRBV7-9 and TRBJ1-4, with a weak D call TRBD1 (5 bases). With 4 bases removed from V and 10 bases from J, the gap between germline ends came to 19 bases. Germline CDR1 SEHNR, CDR2 FQNEAQ (reference sequence). The length of the CDR3 is 15 residues.

CDR3 residues: CAISLQGGGNQPQHF. DNA of the CDR3: TGTGCCATCAGCCTACAGGGGGGCGGTAATCAGCCCCAGCATTTT. The chain has TRBV10-3 and TRBJ1-5; TRBD1 aligns across 8 bases. After removal of 6 bases from V and 4 bases from J, the junction contained 8 bases not matched to a gene. The germline CDR1 and CDR2 sequences are ENHRY and SYGVKD. The CDR3 spans 15 residues.

J is TRBJ1-2 and V is TRBV30; 7 nucleotides line up with TRBD1. The CDR3 totals 15 residues. The trim removed 3 bases at V and 3 bases at J, leaving 10 bases unmatched. The germline CDR1 and CDR2 sequences are GTSNPN and SVGIG (reference sequence). The CDR3 bases are TGTGCCTGGAGCCGAGAGACAGGGAGGGACTATGGCTACACCTTC. This encodes CAWSRETGRDYGYTF.

V usage is TRBV7-2 and J usage is TRBJ2-1, with TRBD1 matching over 8 bases. This CDR3 comprises 16 residues. CDR1 is SGHTA, CDR2 FQGNSA, per germline. The V segment lost 1 base and the J segment 6 bases; nucleotides outside the gene matches: 8. CDR3 in DNA: TGTGCCAGCAGCTTAGGAGGGACAGGCGTACCCAATGAGCAGTTCTTC. Its protein product is CASSLGGTGVPNEQFF.

This clone has only a few counts. The chain employs TRBV5-1 and TRBJ2-7; D is perhaps TRBD1 (6 bases). The V gene's germline CDR1 is SGHRS and CDR2 YFSETQ. The V and J ends lost 2 bases and 7 bases respectively, with 7 bases between them. The CDR3 loop spans 11 amino acids. The CDR3 coding sequence is TGCGCCAGCAGCTTTGACAGGGAGCAGTACTTC. Protein sequence: CASSFDREQYF. The variable domain in full, completed from reference TRBV5-1 and TRBJ2-7, reads KAGVTQTPRYLIKTRGQQVTLSCSPISGHRSVSWYQQTPGQGLQFLFEYFSETQRNKGNFPGRFSGRQFSNSRSEMNVSTLELGDSALYLCASSFDREQYFGPGTRLTVT.